This TCR beta chain was recorded in a study of blood T cells in healthy people across ages. Germline loops: CDR1 SGHRS, CDR2 YFSETQ. V was cut by 0 bases and J by 0 bases, with 7 bases left in between. The CDR3 spans 16 residues. With a J-beta primer mix and a sample-barcoded 5' primer, a second PCR ran about 6 to 11 cycles. MiXCR, applied by TCRdb to the 5' RACE reads, yields one record per CDR3 protein. The data contain about 940,000 distinct CDR3 sequences, 45% to 50% of them singletons. This sequence originates from a man aged 25 to 40 in good health. Sequencing was done on a sample of blood. The chain couples TRBV5-1 to TRBJ2-6, with D unclear. CDR3 region: CASSLVGYSGANVLTF. DNA for the CDR3: TGCGCCAGCAGCTTGGTCGGCTACTCTGGGGCCAACGTCCTGACTTTC.